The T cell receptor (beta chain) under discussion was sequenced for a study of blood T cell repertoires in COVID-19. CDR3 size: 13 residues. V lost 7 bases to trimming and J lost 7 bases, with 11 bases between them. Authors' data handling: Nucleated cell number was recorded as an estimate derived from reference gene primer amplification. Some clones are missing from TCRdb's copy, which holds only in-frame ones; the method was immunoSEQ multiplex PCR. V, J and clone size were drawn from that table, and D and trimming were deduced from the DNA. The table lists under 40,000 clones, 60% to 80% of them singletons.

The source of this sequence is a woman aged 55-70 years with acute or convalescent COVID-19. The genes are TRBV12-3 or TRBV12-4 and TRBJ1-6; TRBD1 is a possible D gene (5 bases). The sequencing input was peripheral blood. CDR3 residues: CASNIGGNSPLHF. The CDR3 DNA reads TGTGCCAGCAACATTGGGGGGAATTCACCCCTCCACTTT.